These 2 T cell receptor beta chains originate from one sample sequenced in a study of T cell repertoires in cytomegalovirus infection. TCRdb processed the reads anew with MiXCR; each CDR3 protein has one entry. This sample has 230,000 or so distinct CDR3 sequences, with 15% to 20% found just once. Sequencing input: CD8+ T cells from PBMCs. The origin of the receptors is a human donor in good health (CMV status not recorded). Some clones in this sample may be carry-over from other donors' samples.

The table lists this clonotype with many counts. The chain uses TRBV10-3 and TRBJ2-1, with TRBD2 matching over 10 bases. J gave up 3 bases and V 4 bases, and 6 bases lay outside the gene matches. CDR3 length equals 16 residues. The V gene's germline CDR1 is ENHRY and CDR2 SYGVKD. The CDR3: CAISALAGENYNEQFF. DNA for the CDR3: TGTGCCATCAGTGCCCTAGCGGGGGAGAACTACAATGAGCAGTTCTTC.

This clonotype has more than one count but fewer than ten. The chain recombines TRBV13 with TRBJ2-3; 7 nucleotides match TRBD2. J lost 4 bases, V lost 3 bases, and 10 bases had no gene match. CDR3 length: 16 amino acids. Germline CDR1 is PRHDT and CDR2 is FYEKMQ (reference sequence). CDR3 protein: CASSLWEGISADTQYF. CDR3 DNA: TGTGCCAGCAGCTTGTGGGAGGGGATTAGCGCAGATACGCAGTATTTT.